This T cell receptor (beta chain) appears in the sequencing data of a study of shared clonotypes between healthy human individuals. The deep-level immunoSEQ assay was used. Sequenced by immunoSEQ multiplex PCR; TCRdb stores in-frame clones only, minus some. The repertoire consists of millions of clones, with 90% to 95% occurring once and the leading ten covering roughly 0.13%. Donors comprised only Caucasian adults living in Nashville, Tennessee. The sample consisted of naive CD4+ T cells sorted from blood. The sample's subset: CD45RA+ positively selected. This sequence originates from a man aged 18 to 35 in good health.

The CDR3, as DNA: TGTGCCAGCAGCCCCCGTGGGACAGGGCCCGGAAACACCATATATTTT. Translation: CASSPRGTGPGNTIYF. This chain uses TRBV6-6 with TRBJ1-3, with 9 bases identical to TRBD1. There are 16 residues in the CDR3. Germline trimming cut 6 bases from V and 4 bases from J; bases unmatched to any gene: 10. Germline lookup yields CDR1 MNHNY and CDR2 SVGAGI (reference sequence).